This T cell receptor (beta chain) was documented in a study of OX40 agonist ivuxolimab in advanced cancers. Study background: Cancers in dose escalation were hepatocellular, melanoma, renal cell and head and neck. Prior therapy, whether anti-PD-1, anti-PD-L1 or anti-CTLA-4, was allowed, and more than 35% had some. Findings and caveats of the study: CD4+ and CD8+ blood T cells expanded clonally by week 6 at 0.1 to 3.0 mg/kg.

The table came from immunoSEQ multiplex PCR; TCRdb's copy has only in-frame clones and leaves some out. The data show about 88,000 clones, around 85% seen once. Concerning this clone: Its target is not known.

With 5 bases clipped from V and 5 bases from J, the junction kept 8 bases outside the gene matches. CDR3 size: 15 residues. Germline assignment: CDR1 SGHNT and CDR2 YYREEE (reference sequence). The specimen comprised CD4+ or CD8+ T cells sorted from blood, sampled in a trial of the OX40 agonist ivuxolimab. The TCR sequence derives from an adult with an advanced solid tumor such as melanoma, head and neck, liver or kidney cancer. The V gene is TRBV5-4, the J gene TRBJ2-5, with TRBD1 matching 11 bases. CDR3 in DNA: TGTGCCAGCAGTCGCCGGGACAGGGGGGTTGAGACCCAGTACTTC. Its protein is CASSRRDRGVETQYF.